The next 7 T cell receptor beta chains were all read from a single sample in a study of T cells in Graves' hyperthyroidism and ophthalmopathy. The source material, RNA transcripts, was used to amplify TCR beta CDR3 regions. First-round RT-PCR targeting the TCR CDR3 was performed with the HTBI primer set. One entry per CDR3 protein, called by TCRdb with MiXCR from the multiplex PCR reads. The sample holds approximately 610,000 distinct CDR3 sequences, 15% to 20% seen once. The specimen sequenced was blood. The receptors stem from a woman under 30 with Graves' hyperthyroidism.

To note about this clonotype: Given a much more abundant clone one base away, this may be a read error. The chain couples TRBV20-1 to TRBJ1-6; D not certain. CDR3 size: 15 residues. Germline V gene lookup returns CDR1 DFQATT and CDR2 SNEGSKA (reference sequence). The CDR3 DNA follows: TGCAGTGCTAGAGTGTCCGGCCACGATAATCCACCCCTCCACTTT. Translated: CSARVSGHDNPPLHF.

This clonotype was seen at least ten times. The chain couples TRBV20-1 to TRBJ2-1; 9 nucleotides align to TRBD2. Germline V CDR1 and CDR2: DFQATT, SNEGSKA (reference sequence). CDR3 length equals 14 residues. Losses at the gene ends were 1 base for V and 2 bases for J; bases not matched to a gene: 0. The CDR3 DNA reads TGCAGTGCTAGAGTAGCGGGAGCCTACAATGAGCAGTTCTTC. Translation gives CSARVAGAYNEQFF.

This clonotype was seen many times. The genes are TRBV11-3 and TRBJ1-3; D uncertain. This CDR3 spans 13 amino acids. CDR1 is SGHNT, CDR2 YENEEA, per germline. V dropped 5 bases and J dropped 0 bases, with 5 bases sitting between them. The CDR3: CASSGGSGNTIYF. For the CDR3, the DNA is TGTGCCAGCAGCGGAGGCTCTGGAAACACCATATATTTT.

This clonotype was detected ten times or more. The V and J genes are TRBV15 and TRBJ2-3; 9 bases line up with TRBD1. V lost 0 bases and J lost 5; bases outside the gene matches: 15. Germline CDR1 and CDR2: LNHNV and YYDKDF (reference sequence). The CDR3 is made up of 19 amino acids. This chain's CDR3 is CATSRDAIGTGLDVDTQYF. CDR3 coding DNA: TGTGCCACCAGCAGAGATGCCATAGGGACAGGGCTGGACGTAGATACGCAGTATTTT.

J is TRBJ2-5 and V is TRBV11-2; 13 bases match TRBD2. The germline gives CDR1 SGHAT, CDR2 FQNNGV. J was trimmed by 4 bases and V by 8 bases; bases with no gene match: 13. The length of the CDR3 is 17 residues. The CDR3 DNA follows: TGTGCCAGCGCCCCCCTAAGGACTAGCGGGAGTGTAGAGACCCAGTACTTC. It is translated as CASAPLRTSGSVETQYF.

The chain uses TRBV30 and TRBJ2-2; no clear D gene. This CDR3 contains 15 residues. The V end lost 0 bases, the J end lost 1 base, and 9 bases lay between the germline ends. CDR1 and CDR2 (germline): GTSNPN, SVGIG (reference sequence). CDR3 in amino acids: CAWSVTALNTGELFF. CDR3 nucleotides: TGTGCCTGGAGTGTAACGGCTTTGAACACCGGGGAGCTGTTTTTT.

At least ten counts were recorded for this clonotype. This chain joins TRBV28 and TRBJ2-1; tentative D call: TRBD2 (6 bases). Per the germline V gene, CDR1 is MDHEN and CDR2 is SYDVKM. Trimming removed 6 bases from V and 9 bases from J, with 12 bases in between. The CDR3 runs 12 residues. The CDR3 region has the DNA TGTGCCAGCAGCCTGGGGCGGGGTGAGCAGTTCTTC. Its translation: CASSLGRGEQFF.